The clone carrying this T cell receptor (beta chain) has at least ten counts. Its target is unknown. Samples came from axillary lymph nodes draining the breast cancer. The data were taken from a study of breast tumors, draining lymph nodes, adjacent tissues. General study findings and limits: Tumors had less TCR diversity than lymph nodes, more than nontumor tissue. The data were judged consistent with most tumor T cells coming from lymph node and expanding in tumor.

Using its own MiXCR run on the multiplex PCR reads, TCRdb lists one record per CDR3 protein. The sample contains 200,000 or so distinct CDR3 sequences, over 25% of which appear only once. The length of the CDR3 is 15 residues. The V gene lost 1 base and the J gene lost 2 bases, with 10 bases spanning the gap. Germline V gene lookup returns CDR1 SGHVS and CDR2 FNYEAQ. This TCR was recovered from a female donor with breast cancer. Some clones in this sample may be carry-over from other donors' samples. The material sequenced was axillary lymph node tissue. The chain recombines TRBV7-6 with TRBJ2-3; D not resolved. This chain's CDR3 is CASSLVRQSTDTQYF. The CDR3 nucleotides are TGTGCCAGCAGCTTAGTTCGGCAGTCCACAGATACGCAGTATTTT.